This TCR beta chain came from a study of cytomegalovirus exposure and HLA in healthy donors. Study outcomes and limitations: In vitro confirmation showed three CMV-associated chains to be CMV antigen specific. Later analysis found that TCR beta chains associated with HLA were more clonally expanded than other, equally common chains.

Worth noting for this clone: Its antigen is still unknown.

PCR used 60 Vbeta primers and 13 Jbeta primers. Clones were sequenced by immunoSEQ multiplex PCR, and TCRdb holds only the in-frame ones, with some missing. Among about 160,000 clones listed, less than 90% were seen once. The length of the CDR3 is 15 residues. CDR1 and CDR2 from the germline V gene are SGHTA and FQGTGA. The V gene lost 3 bases and the J gene lost 10 bases, with 18 bases spanning the gap. The origin of this receptor is a man aged 18 to 30 in good health and CMV-seronegative. This sequence joins TRBV7-3 and TRBJ1-4; no clear D. The sequenced sample was PBMCs. The CDR3 coding sequence is TGTGCCAGCAGCTTTAATCGGAGGGTATCACGAAAACTGTTTTTT. This translates into CASSFNRRVSRKLFF.